This T cell receptor (beta chain) comes out of a study of human T cells and chemical hapten exposure. Across the whole study: Among samples, TCR yields varied mainly because of small differences in pooled library volume.

The V gene's germline CDR1 is LGHDT and CDR2 YNNKEL (reference sequence). The CDR3 spans 15 residues. V gave up 0 bases and J gave up 5 bases, with 11 bases separating them. Total RNA was isolated from unfractionated whole blood. The library gave individual cDNA molecules unique molecular identifiers. Using its own MiXCR run on the reads, TCRdb lists one record per CDR3 protein. The table has around 120,000 distinct CDR3 sequences, 8.5% seen once. The sample consisted of whole blood. The chain carries TRBV3-1 and TRBJ2-1; D uncertain. The sequence was obtained from a human donor in good health. Some clones in this sample may be carry-over from other donors' samples. The CDR3 DNA follows: TGTGCCAGCAGCCAAGATCTGAGGAGAAACAATGAGCAGTTCTTC. Encoded protein: CASSQDLRRNNEQFF.